The rows below give T cell receptor beta chains drawn from one sample of a study of response to subunit inactivated influenza vaccine. TCRdb redid the calling of the RT-PCR reads with MiXCR, one entry per CDR3 protein. The sample yields 550,000 to 650,000 distinct CDR3 sequences, approximately 12% seen once. This material consisted of PBMCs from blood, taken on the day of vaccination. The source is a man aged 50-60 years who received an inactivated influenza vaccine. Each CDR3 is given with its conserved first and last residue. A D gene is named only where the DNA matches it firmly. Clone size is given for some rows only: seen once, a few or many times, or a class if the clone is expanded.

abundance: many
v_gene: TRBV12-3/TRBV12-4
j_gene: TRBJ1-5
d_gene: NA
CDR3nt: TGTGCCAGCAGTTTAGTGGCGGGACCCAATCAGCCCCAGCATTTT
CDR3aa: CASSLVAGPNQPQHF

abundance: many
v_gene: TRBV12-3/TRBV12-4
j_gene: TRBJ2-2
d_gene: NA
CDR3nt: TGTGCCAGCAGTTTATCAGCCGGGGAGCTGTTTTTT
CDR3aa: CASSLSAGELFF

abundance: NA
v_gene: TRBV7-2
j_gene: TRBJ2-4
d_gene: TRBD2
CDR3nt: TGTGCCAGCAGTTATAAACTAGCGGGCACGCTGGGGAACATTCAGTACTTC
CDR3aa: CASSYKLAGTLGNIQYF

abundance: many
v_gene: TRBV7-8
j_gene: TRBJ2-7
d_gene: TRBD1
CDR3nt: TGTGCCAGCAGTCAAAACAGGGGGCCACTCTACGAGCAGTACTTC
CDR3aa: CASSQNRGPLYEQYF

abundance: many
v_gene: TRBV3-1
j_gene: TRBJ2-3
d_gene: TRBD2
CDR3nt: TGTGCCAGCAGCCCGAGGACTAGCGGGACATACACAGATACGCAGTATTTT
CDR3aa: CASSPRTSGTYTDTQYF

abundance: NA
v_gene: TRBV12-3/TRBV12-4
j_gene: TRBJ1-6
d_gene: TRBD1
CDR3nt: TGTGCCAGCAGAACCGGGACAGAAACTTCACCCCTCCACTTT
CDR3aa: CASRTGTETSPLHF

abundance: few
v_gene: TRBV12-3/TRBV12-4
j_gene: TRBJ1-3
d_gene: TRBD1
CDR3nt: TGTGCCAGCAGCCCTGGGACAGGGGTTGGAAACACCATATATTTT
CDR3aa: CASSPGTGVGNTIYF

abundance: NA
v_gene: TRBV6-2/TRBV6-3
j_gene: TRBJ2-1
d_gene: TRBD2
CDR3nt: TGTGCCAGCACCGAACCGAAACCGGGACTAGCGGGGGGGCAGTTCTTC
CDR3aa: CASTEPKPGLAGGQFF

abundance: few
v_gene: TRBV29-1
j_gene: TRBJ2-3
d_gene: TRBD2
CDR3nt: TGCAGCGCCCTAGGACTAGCGGGAGATACGCAGTATTTT
CDR3aa: CSALGLAGDTQYF

abundance: NA
v_gene: TRBV15
j_gene: TRBJ2-1
d_gene: TRBD1
CDR3nt: TGTGCCACCAGCACGTGGACAGGGCCGACCTACAATGAGCAGTTCTTC
CDR3aa: CATSTWTGPTYNEQFF

abundance: few
v_gene: TRBV5-1
j_gene: TRBJ2-4
d_gene: NA
CDR3nt: TGCGCCAGCAGCCCAGGACAGCGGCCGGGAGGAATGGCCAAAAACATTCAGTACTTC
CDR3aa: CASSPGQRPGGMAKNIQYF

abundance: few
v_gene: TRBV11-2
j_gene: TRBJ2-5
d_gene: NA
CDR3nt: TGTGCCAGCAGCTTAGACAATTCCGAGACCCAGTACTTC
CDR3aa: CASSLDNSETQYF

abundance: many
v_gene: TRBV7-2
j_gene: TRBJ2-3
d_gene: NA
CDR3nt: TGTGCCAGCAGCTTAGCCGGGGCCATCCTCACAGATACGCAGTATTTT
CDR3aa: CASSLAGAILTDTQYF

abundance: NA
v_gene: TRBV7-2
j_gene: TRBJ2-3
d_gene: NA
CDR3nt: TGTGCCAGCAGCTTAGAGTGGGGCATGAGCACAGATACGCAGTATTTT
CDR3aa: CASSLEWGMSTDTQYF

abundance: NA
v_gene: TRBV4-2
j_gene: TRBJ2-1
d_gene: TRBD2
CDR3nt: TGTGCCAGCAGCCAATGGACTAGCGGGGGCCGTAATGAGCAGTTCTTC
CDR3aa: CASSQWTSGGRNEQFF

abundance: NA
v_gene: TRBV5-5
j_gene: TRBJ1-6
d_gene: NA
CDR3nt: TGTGCCAGCAGCCCGGTGTGGGACGGTAGTATTTCATCCCTCCACTTT
CDR3aa: CASSPVWDGSISSLHF

abundance: few
v_gene: TRBV24-1
j_gene: TRBJ2-1
d_gene: NA
CDR3nt: TGTGCCACCAGTGATTGGGGACAGCCGCGGGGCTACAATGAGCAGTTCTTC
CDR3aa: CATSDWGQPRGYNEQFF

abundance: few
v_gene: TRBV20-1
j_gene: TRBJ2-2
d_gene: TRBD2
CDR3nt: TGCAGTGCTAAGAAAGCGGGAGGCACCGGGGAGCTGTTTTTT
CDR3aa: CSAKKAGGTGELFF